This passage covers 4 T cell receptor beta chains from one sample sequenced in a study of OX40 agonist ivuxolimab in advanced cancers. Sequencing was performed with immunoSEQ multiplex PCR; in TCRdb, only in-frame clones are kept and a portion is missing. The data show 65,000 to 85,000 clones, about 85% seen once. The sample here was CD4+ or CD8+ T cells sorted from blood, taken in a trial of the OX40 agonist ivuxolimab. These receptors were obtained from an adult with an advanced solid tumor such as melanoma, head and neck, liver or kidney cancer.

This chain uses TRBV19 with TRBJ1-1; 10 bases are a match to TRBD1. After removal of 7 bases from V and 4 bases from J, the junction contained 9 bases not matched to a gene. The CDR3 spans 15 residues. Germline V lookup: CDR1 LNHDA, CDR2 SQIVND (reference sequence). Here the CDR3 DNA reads TGTGCCAGTACCCGGACAGGGGGGTTGAGCACTGAAGCTTTCTTT. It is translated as CASTRTGGLSTEAFF.

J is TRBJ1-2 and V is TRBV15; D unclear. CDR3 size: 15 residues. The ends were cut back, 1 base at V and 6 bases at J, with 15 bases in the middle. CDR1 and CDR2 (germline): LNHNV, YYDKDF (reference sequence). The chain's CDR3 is CATSRGLTPRDGYTF. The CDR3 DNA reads TGTGCCACCAGCAGAGGGTTGACACCTCGCGATGGCTACACCTTC.

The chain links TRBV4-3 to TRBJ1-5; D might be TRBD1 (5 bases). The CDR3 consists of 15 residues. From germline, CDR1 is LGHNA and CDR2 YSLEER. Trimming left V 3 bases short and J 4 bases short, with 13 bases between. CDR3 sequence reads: CASSQQWDLNQPQHF. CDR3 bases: TGCGCCAGCAGCCAGCAGTGGGACCTTAATCAGCCCCAGCATTTT.

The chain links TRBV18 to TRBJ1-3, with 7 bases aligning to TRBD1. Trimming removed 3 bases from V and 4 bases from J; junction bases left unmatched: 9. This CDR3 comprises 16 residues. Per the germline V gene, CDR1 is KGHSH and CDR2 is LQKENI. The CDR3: CASSPITGAQGNTIYF. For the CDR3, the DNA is TGTGCCAGCTCACCCATTACAGGGGCGCAAGGAAACACCATATATTTT.